This is a list of T cell receptor beta chains from one sample in a study of blood T cell repertoires in COVID-19. Data came from immunoSEQ multiplex PCR; TCRdb stores just in-frame clones and leaves some out. The sample shows 71,000 or so clones, approximately 87% of them seen only once. The specimen sequenced was peripheral blood. Receptors originate from a man in his fifties with active COVID-19. CDR3s include the opening cysteine and the closing phenylalanine or tryptophan. A D gene is named only where the DNA matches it firmly. Clone size is given for some rows only: seen once, a few or many times, or a class if the clone is expanded.

J gene,D gene,clone size,V gene,CDR3 DNA,CDR3 protein
TRBJ1-5,.,.,TRBV19,TGTGCCAGTACGGACAGAAGCAATCAGCCCCAGCATTTT,CASTDRSNQPQHF
TRBJ1-2,TRBD1,.,TRBV29-1,TGCAGCGTTGATAGGACAGGGGGCATTGGCTACACCTTC,CSVDRTGGIGYTF
TRBJ2-3,.,.,TRBV30,TGTGCCTGGAGTAGTGGGGCCAGCACAGATACGCAGTATTTT,CAWSSGASTDTQYF
TRBJ2-2,.,.,TRBV7-3,TGTGCCAGCAGCTATAAAGGGGGAACCGGGGAGCTGTTTTTT,CASSYKGGTGELFF
TRBJ2-1,TRBD1,.,TRBV2,TGTGCCAGCATGCAGGGGGTAGTCCATGAGCAGTTCTTC,CASMQGVVHEQFF
TRBJ2-3,.,.,TRBV3-1/TRBV3-2,TGTGCCAGCAGCGAACGGGACTCAAGCACAGATACGCAGTATTTT,CASSERDSSTDTQYF
TRBJ2-7,.,.,TRBV3-1/TRBV3-2,TGTGCCAGCAGCCAAGACTCCGACCGGACACGCGGCGGATGGCAGTACTTC,CASSQDSDRTRGGWQYF
TRBJ2-7,TRBD1,.,TRBV4-3,TGCGCCAGCAGCCAAGAGGGGACAGTCTACGAGCAGTACTTC,CASSQEGTVYEQYF
TRBJ2-5,.,.,TRBV3-1/TRBV3-2,TGTGCCAGCAGCCAAGGTGGAGCGGAGACCCAGTACTTC,CASSQGGAETQYF
TRBJ1-5,.,once,TRBV3-1/TRBV3-2,TGTGCCAGCAGCCCTCCCCCGAGAGAGGGCGGCAATCAGCCCCAGCATTTT,CASSPPPREGGNQPQHF
TRBJ2-1,.,.,TRBV6-1,TGTGCCAGCAGTGAAACACAGGGTCTCGGGCAGTTCTTC,CASSETQGLGQFF
TRBJ1-2,TRBD1,.,TRBV19,TGTGCCAGTAGCGACAGGGGAATCTATGGCTACACCTTC,CASSDRGIYGYTF
TRBJ2-3,.,.,TRBV3-1/TRBV3-2,TGTGCCAGCAGCCAAGATCAGGACTCAACGCAGTATTTT,CASSQDQDSTQYF
TRBJ2-7,TRBD2,.,TRBV7-2,TGTGCCAGCAGCCAAGGGCGGGAGTCCTCCTACGAGCAGTACTTC,CASSQGRESSYEQYF
TRBJ1-1,TRBD1,few,TRBV13,TGTGCCAGCAGCCGGAACAGGGGGCGTGAAGCTTTCTTT,CASSRNRGREAFF
TRBJ1-1,.,.,TRBV29-1,TGCAGCGTTGAACAGGGGCCGCGGAGCACTGAAGCTTTCTTT,CSVEQGPRSTEAFF
TRBJ2-7,TRBD1,.,TRBV3-1/TRBV3-2,TGTGCCAGCAGCCAGGCCCGATACAGGGGTGAGGAGCAGTACTTC,CASSQARYRGEEQYF
TRBJ1-1,.,.,TRBV30,TGTGCCTGGGTGGGTCCGACGGGAGACAACACTGAAGCTTTCTTT,CAWVGPTGDNTEAFF
TRBJ2-1,TRBD2,.,TRBV4-3,TGCGCCAGCAGTCCGGGACTAGCGGGGGAGTCCTACAATGAGCAGTTCTTC,CASSPGLAGESYNEQFF
TRBJ2-1,.,.,TRBV28,TGTGCCAGCAGTCGTCACAATGAGCAGTTCTTC,CASSRHNEQFF
TRBJ2-5,TRBD2,.,TRBV30,TGTGCCTGGAGCCCTGACGGGGGGGGGAAGACCCAGTACTTC,CAWSPDGGGKTQYF
TRBJ2-4,.,.,TRBV5-1,TGCGCCAGCAGCTTACAGGGAAGAAACATTCAGTACTTC,CASSLQGRNIQYF
TRBJ1-6,TRBD1,few,TRBV6-1,TGTGCCAGCAGTGAGGGGACAGGGCGAGGTTTTTCACCCCTCCACTTT,CASSEGTGRGFSPLHF
TRBJ1-1,TRBD1,.,TRBV7-9,TGTGCCAGCAGCAGACAGGGGGCGGTGAGTCCTGAAGCTTTCTTT,CASSRQGAVSPEAFF
TRBJ2-1,TRBD2,.,TRBV24-1,TGTGCCACCAGTGATTCTCCCGGGACTAGCGGCCTTTACAATGAGCAGTTCTTC,CATSDSPGTSGLYNEQFF
TRBJ1-2,.,.,TRBV4-3,TGCGCCAGCAGCCAAGAGGGCAGGGTCGATGGCTACACCTTC,CASSQEGRVDGYTF
TRBJ2-1,.,.,TRBV9,TGTGCCAGCAGCGTGGGCCACTCCTACAATGAGCAGTTCTTC,CASSVGHSYNEQFF
TRBJ2-4,.,.,TRBV11-2,TGTGCCAGCAGCTTGACAGTCTCCTTAGCCAAAAACATTCAGTACTTC,CASSLTVSLAKNIQYF
TRBJ2-1,.,.,TRBV4-2,TGTGCCAGCAGCCCGGGGGGCTACTACAATGAGCAGTTCTTC,CASSPGGYYNEQFF
TRBJ1-4,TRBD1,.,TRBV29-1,TGCAGCGTTTCCAGGGGGATTTCGGCTAATGAAAAACTGTTTTTT,CSVSRGISANEKLFF
TRBJ1-3,TRBD1,.,TRBV6-6,TGTGCCAGCAGTTACTCCCCGGGACAGGTAGCAAACACCATATATTTT,CASSYSPGQVANTIYF
TRBJ2-3,.,.,TRBV7-3,TGTGCCAGCAGACAAACAGGGAGTAGCACAGATACGCAGTATTTT,CASRQTGSSTDTQYF
TRBJ1-2,.,.,TRBV28,TGTGCCAGCAGTTCACCTCAGCAGGTCCGACGAGGCTACACCTTC,CASSSPQQVRRGYTF
TRBJ1-1,TRBD1,.,TRBV14,TGTGCCAGCAGCAAAACGACAGGGACTGAAGCTTTCTTT,CASSKTTGTEAFF
TRBJ2-1,TRBD1,.,TRBV9,TGTGCCAGCAGCGTTGGACAGGGGGCTTACTACAATGAGCAGTTCTTC,CASSVGQGAYYNEQFF
TRBJ2-5,TRBD2,.,TRBV28,TGTGCCAGCAGTTTCCCGACTAGCGGATCTTACCAAGAGACCCAGTACTTC,CASSFPTSGSYQETQYF
TRBJ1-6,TRBD1,.,TRBV5-5,TGTGCCAGCAGTCTGTTACACCAGGGACAGCAGTATTCACCCCTCCACTTT,CASSLLHQGQQYSPLHF
TRBJ1-4,.,.,TRBV4-3,TGCGCCAGCAGCCAGGACGATACAGGGACTAATGAAAAACTGTTTTTT,CASSQDDTGTNEKLFF
TRBJ1-5,TRBD1,.,TRBV10-3,TGTGCCATCAGTGAGTGGATTCAGGTAGGGGGCTACGGCAATCAGCCCCAGCATTTT,CAISEWIQVGGYGNQPQHF
TRBJ1-4,TRBD1,.,TRBV5-1,TGCGCCAGCAGCTTGCTGGGGACAGGGCTTAATGAAAAACTGTTTTTT,CASSLLGTGLNEKLFF
TRBJ1-1,.,.,TRBV28,TGTGCCAGTAAAAGCCCAAACACTGAAGCTTTCTTT,CASKSPNTEAFF
TRBJ1-4,TRBD1,once,TRBV5-6,TGTGCCAGCAGCTTGCTTCGGGGGACAGCAAAACTGTTTTTT,CASSLLRGTAKLFF
TRBJ2-7,.,.,TRBV9,TGTGCCAGCAGCACCAGGGGAGCGGGGTACTACGAGCAGTACTTC,CASSTRGAGYYEQYF
TRBJ2-3,.,.,TRBV4-3,TGCGCCAGCAGCCAAGGTACTTTCACAGATACGCAGTATTTT,CASSQGTFTDTQYF
TRBJ2-3,.,few,TRBV4-1,TGCGCCAGCAGCTACCTAGCGACGGGCACAGATACGCAGTATTTT,CASSYLATGTDTQYF
TRBJ1-2,TRBD1,.,TRBV4-2,TGTGCCAGCAGCCGAGAACGGACAGGGGACTATGGCTACACCTTC,CASSRERTGDYGYTF
TRBJ2-3,.,.,TRBV5-1,TGCGCCAGCAGCGGGGGCAGGGTCAGCACAGATACGCAGTATTTT,CASSGGRVSTDTQYF
TRBJ1-1,TRBD1,.,TRBV25-1,TGTGCCAGCAGTGAACCGGGACAGGGGACTGAAGCTTTCTTT,CASSEPGQGTEAFF
TRBJ1-1,.,.,TRBV4-2,TGTGCCAGCAGCCCTACGTCCACAGGGCAAATTAGTCCTGAAGCTTTCTTT,CASSPTSTGQISPEAFF
TRBJ1-4,.,.,TRBV28,TGTGCCAGCAGTTTAAGAGGGGGTCGTGAAAAACTGTTTTTT,CASSLRGGREKLFF
TRBJ2-7,.,.,TRBV5-8,TGTGCCAGCACCGTGAAGAACAGCTACGAGCAGTACTTC,CASTVKNSYEQYF
TRBJ2-2,TRBD2,.,TRBV28,TGTGCCAGCAGTTTTGGTTTTGGGGGGGGAACCGGGGAGCTGTTTTTT,CASSFGFGGGTGELFF
TRBJ2-2,TRBD1,.,TRBV24-1,TGTGCCACCAGAGAACAGGGGGCTGGTGGGGAGCTGTTTTTT,CATREQGAGGELFF
TRBJ2-5,.,few,TRBV5-4,TGTGCCAGCAGCTCACGGACAGCTCAAGAGACCCAGTACTTC,CASSSRTAQETQYF
TRBJ1-4,TRBD1,once,TRBV20-1,TGCAGTGCTAGTTATAGCCGACAGGGCCCAAAACTGTTTTTT,CSASYSRQGPKLFF
TRBJ2-5,.,.,TRBV5-1,TGCGCCAGCAGCCGACAAGCTCAAGAGACCCAGTACTTC,CASSRQAQETQYF
TRBJ1-1,TRBD1,.,TRBV2,TGTGCCAGCAGTGCAATGACAGGGTATACTGAAGCTTTCTTT,CASSAMTGYTEAFF
TRBJ2-7,.,.,TRBV20-1,TGCAGTGCTCTAACAAGGGGCGAGCAGTACTTC,CSALTRGEQYF
TRBJ2-3,.,.,TRBV6-5,TGTGCCAGCAAGGGCGGGATCAGCACAGATACGCAGTATTTT,CASKGGISTDTQYF